This T cell receptor beta chain was captured in a study of blood T cell repertoires in COVID-19. The table came from immunoSEQ multiplex PCR; TCRdb's copy has only in-frame clones and leaves some out. This table has 35,000 to 50,000 clones, around 85% appearing once. CDR3 length: 13 residues. V was shortened by 5 bases and J by 6 bases, with 11 bases between the two germline ends. The germline V gene has CDR1 ENHRY and CDR2 SYGVKD. The sequence came from a man in his 60s with acute or convalescent COVID-19. The chain employs TRBV10-3 and TRBJ2-1; the D is unclear. Sequencing was performed on peripheral blood. CDR3 DNA: TGTGCCATCAGTTACAACCCCCGCAATGAGCAGTTCTTC. Translation: CAISYNPRNEQFF.